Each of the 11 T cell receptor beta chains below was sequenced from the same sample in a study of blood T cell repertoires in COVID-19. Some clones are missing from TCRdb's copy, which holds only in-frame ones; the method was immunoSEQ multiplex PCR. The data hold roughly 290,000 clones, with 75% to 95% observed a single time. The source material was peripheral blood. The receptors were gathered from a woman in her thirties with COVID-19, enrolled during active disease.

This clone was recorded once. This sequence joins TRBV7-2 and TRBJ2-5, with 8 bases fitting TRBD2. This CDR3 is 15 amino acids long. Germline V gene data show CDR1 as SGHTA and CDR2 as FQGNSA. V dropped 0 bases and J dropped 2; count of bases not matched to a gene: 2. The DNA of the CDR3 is TGTGCCAGCAGCTTAGCCGGGGGGGAACAAGAGACCCAGTACTTC. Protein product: CASSLAGGEQETQYF.

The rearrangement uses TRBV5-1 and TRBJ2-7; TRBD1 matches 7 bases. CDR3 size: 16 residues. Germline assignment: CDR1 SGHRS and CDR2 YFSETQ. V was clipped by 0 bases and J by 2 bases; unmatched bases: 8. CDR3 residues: CASSLADRVWAYEQYF. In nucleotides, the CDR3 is TGCGCCAGCAGCTTGGCTGACAGGGTATGGGCCTACGAGCAGTACTTC.

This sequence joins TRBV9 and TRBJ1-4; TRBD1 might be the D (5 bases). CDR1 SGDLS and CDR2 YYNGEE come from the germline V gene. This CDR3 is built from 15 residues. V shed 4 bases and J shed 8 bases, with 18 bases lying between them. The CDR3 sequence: CASSFRPGEGEKLFF. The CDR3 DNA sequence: TGTGCCAGCAGCTTCCGCCCGGGGGAAGGAGAAAAACTGTTTTTT.

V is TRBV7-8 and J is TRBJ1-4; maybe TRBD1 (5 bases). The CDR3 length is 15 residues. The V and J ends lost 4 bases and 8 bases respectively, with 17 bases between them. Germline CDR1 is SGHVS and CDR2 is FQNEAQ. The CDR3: CASSSIGGVREKLFF. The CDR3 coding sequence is TGTGCCAGCAGCTCAATTGGGGGGGTCAGGGAAAAACTGTTTTTT.

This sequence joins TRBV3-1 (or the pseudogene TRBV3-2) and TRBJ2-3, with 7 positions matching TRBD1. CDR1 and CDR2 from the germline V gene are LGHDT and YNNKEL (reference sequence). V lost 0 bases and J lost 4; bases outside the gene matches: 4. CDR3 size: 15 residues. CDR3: CASSQDRGSADTQYF. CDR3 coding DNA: TGTGCCAGCAGCCAAGACAGGGGGTCTGCAGATACGCAGTATTTT.

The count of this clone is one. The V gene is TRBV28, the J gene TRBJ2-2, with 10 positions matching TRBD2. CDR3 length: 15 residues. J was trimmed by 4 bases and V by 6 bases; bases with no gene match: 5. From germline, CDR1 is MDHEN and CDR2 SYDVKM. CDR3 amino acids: CASRSLAGSTGELFF. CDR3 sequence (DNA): TGTGCCAGCAGGTCACTAGCGGGAAGCACCGGGGAGCTGTTTTTT.

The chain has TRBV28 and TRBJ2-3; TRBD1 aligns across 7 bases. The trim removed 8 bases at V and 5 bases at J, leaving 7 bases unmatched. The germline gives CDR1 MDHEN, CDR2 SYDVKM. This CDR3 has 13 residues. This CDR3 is CASLTGAKDTQYF. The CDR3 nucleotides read TGTGCCAGCCTCACAGGGGCGAAAGATACGCAGTATTTT. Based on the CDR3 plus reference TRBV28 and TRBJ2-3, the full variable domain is DVKVTQSSRYLVKRTGEKVFLECVQDMDHENMFWYRQDPGLGLRLIYFSYDVKMKEKGDIPEGYSVSREKKERFSLILESASTNQTSMYLCASLTGAKDTQYFGPGTRLTVL.

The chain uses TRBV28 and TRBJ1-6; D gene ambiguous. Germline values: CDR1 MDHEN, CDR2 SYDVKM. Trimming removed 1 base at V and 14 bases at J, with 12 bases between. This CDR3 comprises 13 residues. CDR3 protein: CASSLYRSATLHF. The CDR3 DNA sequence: TGTGCCAGCAGTTTATACCGATCCGCGACCCTCCACTTT.

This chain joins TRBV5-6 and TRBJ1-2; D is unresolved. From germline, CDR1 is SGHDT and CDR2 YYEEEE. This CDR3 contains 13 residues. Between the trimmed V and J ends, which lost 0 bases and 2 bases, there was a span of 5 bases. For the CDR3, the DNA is TGTGCCAGCAGCTTGGAAGCAAACTATGGCTACACCTTC. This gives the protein CASSLEANYGYTF.

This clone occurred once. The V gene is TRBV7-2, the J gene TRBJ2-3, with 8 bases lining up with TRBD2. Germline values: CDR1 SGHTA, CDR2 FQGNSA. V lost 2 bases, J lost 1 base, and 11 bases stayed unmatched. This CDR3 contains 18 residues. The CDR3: CASSLILAGKDGTDTQYF. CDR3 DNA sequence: TGTGCCAGCAGCTTAATCCTAGCGGGTAAGGATGGCACAGATACGCAGTATTTT.

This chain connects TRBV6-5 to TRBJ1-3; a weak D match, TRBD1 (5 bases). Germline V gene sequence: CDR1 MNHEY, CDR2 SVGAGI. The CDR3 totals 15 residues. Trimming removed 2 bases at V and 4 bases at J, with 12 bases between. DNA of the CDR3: TGTGCCAGCAGTTACAGGGGATCTTCGGGAAACACCATATATTTT. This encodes CASSYRGSSGNTIYF.